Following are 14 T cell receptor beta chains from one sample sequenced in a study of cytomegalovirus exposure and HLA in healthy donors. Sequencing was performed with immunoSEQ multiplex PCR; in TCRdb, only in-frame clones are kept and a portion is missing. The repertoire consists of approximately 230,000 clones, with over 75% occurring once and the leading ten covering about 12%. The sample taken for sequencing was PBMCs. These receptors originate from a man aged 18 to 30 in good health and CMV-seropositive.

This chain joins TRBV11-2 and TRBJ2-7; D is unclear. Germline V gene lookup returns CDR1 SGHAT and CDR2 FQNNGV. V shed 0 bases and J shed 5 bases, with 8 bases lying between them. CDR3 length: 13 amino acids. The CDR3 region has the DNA TGTGCCAGCAGCTTAGATACAGTAAACGAGCAGTACTTC. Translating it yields CASSLDTVNEQYF.

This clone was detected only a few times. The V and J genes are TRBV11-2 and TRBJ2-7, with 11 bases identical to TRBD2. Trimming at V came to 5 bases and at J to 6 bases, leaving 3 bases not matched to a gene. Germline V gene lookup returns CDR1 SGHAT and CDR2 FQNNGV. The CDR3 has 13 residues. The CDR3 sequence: CASSTSGRIEQYF. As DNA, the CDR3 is TGTGCCAGCAGCACTAGCGGGAGAATCGAGCAGTACTTC.

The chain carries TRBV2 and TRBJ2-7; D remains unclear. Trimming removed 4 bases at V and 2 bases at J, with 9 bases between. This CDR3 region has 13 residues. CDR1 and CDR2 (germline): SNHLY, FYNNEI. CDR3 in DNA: TGTGCCAGCAGTGTCCTTCGGACCTACGAGCAGTACTTC. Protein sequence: CASSVLRTYEQYF.

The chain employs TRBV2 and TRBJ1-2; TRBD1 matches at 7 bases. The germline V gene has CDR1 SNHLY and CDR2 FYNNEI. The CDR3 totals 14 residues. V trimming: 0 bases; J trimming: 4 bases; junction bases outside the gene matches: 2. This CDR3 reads CASSEAGTAYGYTF. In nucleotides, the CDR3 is TGTGCCAGCAGTGAAGCCGGGACAGCCTATGGCTACACCTTC. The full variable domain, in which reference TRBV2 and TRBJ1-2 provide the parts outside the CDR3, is EPEVTQTPSHQVTQMGQEVILRCVPISNHLYFYWYRQILGQKVEFLVSFYNNEISEKSEIFDDQFSVERPDGSNFTLKIRSTKLEDSAMYFCASSEAGTAYGYTFGSGTRLTVV.

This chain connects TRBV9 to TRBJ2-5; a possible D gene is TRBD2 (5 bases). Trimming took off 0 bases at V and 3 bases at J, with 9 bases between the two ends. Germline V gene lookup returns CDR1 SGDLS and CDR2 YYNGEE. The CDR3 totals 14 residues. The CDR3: CASSVVGGEETQYF. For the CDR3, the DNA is TGTGCCAGCAGCGTAGTAGGAGGCGAAGAGACCCAGTACTTC. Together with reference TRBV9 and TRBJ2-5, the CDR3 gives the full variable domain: DSGVTQTPKHLITATGQRVTLRCSPRSGDLSVYWYQQSLDQGLQFLIQYYNGEERAKGNILERFSAQQFPDLHSELNLSSLELGDSALYFCASSVVGGEETQYFGPGTRLLVL.

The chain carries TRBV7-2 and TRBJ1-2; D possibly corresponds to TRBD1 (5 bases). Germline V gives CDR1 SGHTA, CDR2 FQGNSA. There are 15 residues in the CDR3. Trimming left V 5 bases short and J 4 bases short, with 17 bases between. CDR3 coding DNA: TGTGCCAGCAGCCCATCCCTGGGGGAGAGCTATGGCTACACCTTC. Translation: CASSPSLGESYGYTF. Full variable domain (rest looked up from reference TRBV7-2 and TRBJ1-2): GAGVSQSPSNKVTEKGKDVELRCDPISGHTALYWYRQSLGQGLEFLIYFQGNSAPDKSGLPSDRFSAERTGGSVSTLTIQRTQQEDSAVYLCASSPSLGESYGYTFGSGTRLTVV.

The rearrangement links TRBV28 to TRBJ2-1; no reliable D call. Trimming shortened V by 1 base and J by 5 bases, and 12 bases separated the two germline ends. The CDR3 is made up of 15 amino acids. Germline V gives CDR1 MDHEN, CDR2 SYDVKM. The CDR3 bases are TGTGCCAGCAGTTTATACCGACAAAGGGACAATGAGCAGTTCTTC. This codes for CASSLYRQRDNEQFF.

As DNA, the CDR3 is TGCGCCAGGAGACCGGGACAGGGGGCGAATGGCAATCAGCCCCAGCATTTT. It specifies CARRPGQGANGNQPQHF. The rearrangement links TRBV10-2 to TRBJ1-5, with TRBD1 matching 12 bases. The germline V gene encodes CDR1 WSHSY and CDR2 SAAADI. The CDR3 has 17 residues. With V trimmed by 9 bases and J by 2 bases, 11 bases remained unmatched.

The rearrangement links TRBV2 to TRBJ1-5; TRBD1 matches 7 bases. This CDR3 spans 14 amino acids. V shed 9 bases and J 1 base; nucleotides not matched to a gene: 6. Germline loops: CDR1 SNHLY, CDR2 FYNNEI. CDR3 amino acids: CASQPGQSNQPQHF. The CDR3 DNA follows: TGTGCCAGTCAACCGGGACAGAGCAATCAGCCCCAGCATTTT.

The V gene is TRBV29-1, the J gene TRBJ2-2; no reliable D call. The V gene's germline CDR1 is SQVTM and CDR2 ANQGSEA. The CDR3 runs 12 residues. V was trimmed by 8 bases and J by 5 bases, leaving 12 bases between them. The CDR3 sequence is CSSNTLTGELFF. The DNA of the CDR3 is TGCAGCTCCAACACGTTGACCGGGGAGCTGTTTTTT.

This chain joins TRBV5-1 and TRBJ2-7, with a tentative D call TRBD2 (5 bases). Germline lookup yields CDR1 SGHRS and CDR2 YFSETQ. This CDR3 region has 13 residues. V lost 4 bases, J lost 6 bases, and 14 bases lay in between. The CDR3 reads CASSLLAPPEQYF. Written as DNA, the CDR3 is TGCGCCAGCAGCCTCCTAGCCCCGCCCGAGCAGTACTTC.

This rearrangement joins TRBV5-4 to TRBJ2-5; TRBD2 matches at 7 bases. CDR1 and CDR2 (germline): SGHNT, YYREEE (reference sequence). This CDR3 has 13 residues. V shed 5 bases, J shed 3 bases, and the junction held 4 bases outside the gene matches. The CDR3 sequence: CASSSGTKETQYF. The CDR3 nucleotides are TGTGCCAGCAGTTCCGGGACTAAAGAGACCCAGTACTTC.

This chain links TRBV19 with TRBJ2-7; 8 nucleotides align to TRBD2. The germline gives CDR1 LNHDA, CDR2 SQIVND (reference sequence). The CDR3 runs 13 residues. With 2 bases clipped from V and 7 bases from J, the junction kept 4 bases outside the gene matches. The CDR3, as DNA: TGTGCCAGTAGTATAAAGCGGGAGAGAGAGCAGTACTTC. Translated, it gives CASSIKREREQYF.

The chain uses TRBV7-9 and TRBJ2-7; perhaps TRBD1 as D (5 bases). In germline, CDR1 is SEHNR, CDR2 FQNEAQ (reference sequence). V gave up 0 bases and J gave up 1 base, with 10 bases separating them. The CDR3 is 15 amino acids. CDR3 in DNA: TGTGCCAGCAGCTTAGCGGGTTCAGGGTCCTACGAGCAGTACTTC. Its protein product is CASSLAGSGSYEQYF. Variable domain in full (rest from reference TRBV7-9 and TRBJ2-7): DTGVSQNPRHKITKRGQNVTFRCDPISEHNRLYWYRQTLGQGPEFLTYFQNEAQLEKSRLLSDRFSAERPKGSFSTLEIQRTEQGDSAMYLCASSLAGSGSYEQYFGPGTRLTVT.